This T cell receptor (beta chain) was captured in a study of shared clonotypes between healthy human individuals. The CDR3 is made up of 14 amino acids. Germline V gene sequence: CDR1 MNHEY, CDR2 SMNVEV (reference sequence). Trimming removed 2 bases from V and 2 bases from J, with 10 bases in between. In the case of this clone: Different DNA sequences within this sample yield the same CDR3.

The method was immunoSEQ multiplex PCR; TCRdb's version includes in-frame clones alone and lacks a portion of them. The table shows some 2,000,000 clones, with approximately 94% occurring only once. CD8 cells regarded as naive lacked CD45RO, were positively chosen for CCR7, and omitted terminally differentiated effector memory CD45RA+ cells. This chain connects TRBV27 to TRBJ2-7; D unclear. Sequenced: naive CD8+ T cells sorted from blood. The clonotype was recovered from a man aged 18 to 29 in good health. The CDR3 DNA reads TGTGCCAGCAGTTTAAAGGGTCCTCCCTACGAGCAGTACTTC. Protein product: CASSLKGPPYEQYF.